The 20 T cell receptor beta chains reported below all come from one sample, sequenced in a study of cytomegalovirus exposure and HLA in healthy donors. The study ran its PCR with 60 Vbeta and 13 Jbeta primers. Clones were read by immunoSEQ multiplex PCR, and TCRdb kept only the in-frame ones, dropping some. The sample comprises roughly 95,000 clones, 70% to 85% of which are singletons, and 4% to 5.5% rests with the top ten. Sequenced sample: PBMCs. Receptors originate from a man in his thirties or forties in good health and CMV-seropositive.

V and J are TRBV13 and TRBJ1-2; TRBD1 is a possible D gene (5 bases). The CDR3 covers 16 residues. Trimming cost V 4 bases and J 2 bases, with 17 bases left between them. Per germline, CDR1 PRHDT and CDR2 FYEKMQ (reference sequence). CDR3 bases: TGTGCCAGCAGCTCCGTCCTGATGGAGGGGAACTATGGCTACACCTTC. It translates to CASSSVLMEGNYGYTF.

This clone came up a few times. CDR3 DNA: TGTGCCACCAGCAGAGGACAGGGGGTCCTCAAGGGCTACACCTTC. The encoded protein is CATSRGQGVLKGYTF. The chain recombines TRBV15 with TRBJ1-2, with TRBD1 matching 9 bases. V was clipped by 1 base and J by 8 bases; unmatched bases: 8. CDR1 is LNHNV, CDR2 YYDKDF, per germline (reference sequence). The CDR3 is 15 residues long.

Regarding this clone: The germline gene is not matched at one end of the junction; a read error may be the cause. The chain recombines TRBV7-7 with TRBJ1-1; 10 nucleotides agree with TRBD1. The germline CDR1 and CDR2 sequences are SSHAT and FNYEAQ (reference sequence). The CDR3 has 16 amino acids. CDR3 nucleotides: TGTGCTAGCAGGCACCCGGGACAGGGGACCAACACTGAAGCTTTCTTT. This encodes CASRHPGQGTNTEAFF.

This clone has only a few counts. The V and J genes are TRBV6-6 and TRBJ2-7, with TRBD1 as a possible D gene (6 bases). The CDR3 extends over 13 amino acids. The germline V and J ends were trimmed by 4 bases and 6 bases, with 13 bases remaining between them. The germline gives CDR1 MNHNY, CDR2 SVGAGI (reference sequence). CDR3: CASSSLQGSEQYF. CDR3 coding DNA: TGTGCCAGCAGTTCCCTACAGGGTTCCGAGCAGTACTTC.

The chain combines TRBV23-1 with TRBJ2-1, with 8 nucleotides matching TRBD1. TRBV23-1 falls under the ORF class, with uncertain function. The CDR3 sequence is 14 residues long. V lost 6 bases to trimming and J lost 8 bases; unmatched junction nucleotides: 9. This CDR3 is CASRLWTGRDEQFF. The CDR3 DNA follows: TGCGCCAGCAGACTATGGACAGGGCGGGATGAGCAGTTCTTC.

The chain couples TRBV29-1 to TRBJ2-2, with TRBD1 matching over 8 bases. Trimming cost V 5 bases and J 1 base; bases outside gene matches: 0. CDR1 SQVTM and CDR2 ANQGSEA come from the germline V gene. This CDR3 has 13 residues. For the CDR3, the DNA is TGCAGCGTTACAGGGGGGAACACCGGGGAGCTGTTTTTT. This codes for CSVTGGNTGELFF.

The chain has TRBV27 and TRBJ2-2, with D uncertain. The CDR3 is made up of 13 amino acids. V lost 2 bases and J 7 bases, leaving 8 bases between the germline ends. Germline loops: CDR1 MNHEY, CDR2 SMNVEV (reference sequence). The CDR3 DNA follows: TGTGCCAGCAGTTTACCCGTACTCGGGGAGCTGTTTTTT. As protein: CASSLPVLGELFF.

The gene calls are TRBV5-5 and TRBJ1-1, with D perhaps TRBD1 (6 bases). Germline assignment: CDR1 SGHKS and CDR2 YYEKEE (reference sequence). With 4 bases removed from V and 7 bases from J, the gap between germline ends came to 23 bases. The CDR3 covers 16 residues. This CDR3 is CASSAQGIFGAVEAFF. In DNA, the CDR3 is TGTGCCAGCAGCGCACAGGGTATTTTCGGGGCTGTTGAAGCTTTCTTT.

The chain employs TRBV10-3 and TRBJ1-2; TRBD1 aligns across 8 bases. CDR3 size: 13 residues. Germline lookup yields CDR1 ENHRY and CDR2 SYGVKD. V was clipped by 5 bases and J by 8 bases; unmatched bases: 7. The CDR3 sequence is CAISTDRGHGYTF. The CDR3 region has the DNA TGTGCCATCAGTACCGACAGGGGCCACGGCTACACCTTC.

The chain combines TRBV5-6 with TRBJ1-1, with a weak D call TRBD1 (6 bases). CDR1 is SGHDT and CDR2 is YYEEEE in the germline V gene. The CDR3 has 15 residues. With 5 bases removed from V and 5 bases from J, the gap between germline ends came to 19 bases. CDR3 DNA: TGTGCCAGCAGATGGTCGGGGGGCGCGAATACTGAAGCTTTCTTT. As protein: CASRWSGGANTEAFF.

This chain connects TRBV11-1 to TRBJ1-1; D is possibly TRBD1 (6 bases). Trimming took 2 bases from V and 5 from J, leaving 12 bases between them. Germline CDR1 reads SGHAT; CDR2 reads FQDESV (reference sequence). This CDR3 spans 14 amino acids. CDR3 protein: CASSLMGAQTEAFF. CDR3 nucleotides: TGTGCCAGCAGCTTAATGGGGGCGCAGACTGAAGCTTTCTTT.

This clone came up a few times. The chain recombines TRBV9 with TRBJ2-2, with D tentatively TRBD2 (5 bases). With 0 bases removed from V and 5 bases from J, the gap between germline ends came to 8 bases. The length of the CDR3 is 14 residues. The germline V gene encodes CDR1 SGDLS and CDR2 YYNGEE. The CDR3 DNA is TGTGCCAGCAGCGTAGTAGGGAGTACCGGGGAGCTGTTTTTT. Protein sequence: CASSVVGSTGELFF.

As to this clone: Other DNA sequences in this sample translate to the same CDR3. The chain links TRBV9 to TRBJ2-3; possibly TRBD2 for D (5 bases). Trimming pared 0 bases from V and 3 bases from J, leaving 5 bases between. The germline gives CDR1 SGDLS, CDR2 YYNGEE. The CDR3 length is 13 residues. The CDR3 protein is CASSVGGTDTQYF. CDR3 bases: TGTGCCAGCAGCGTAGGAGGGACAGATACGCAGTATTTT.

This rearrangement joins TRBV18 to TRBJ1-1, with D unclear. V was clipped by 4 bases and J by 0 bases, with 12 bases between them. This CDR3 region has 15 residues. Germline CDR1 is KGHSH and CDR2 is LQKENI. The CDR3 reads CASSLALILNTEAFF. The DNA for the CDR3 is TGTGCCAGCTCACTGGCCTTAATTTTGAACACTGAAGCTTTCTTT.

This rearrangement joins TRBV5-6 to TRBJ1-1; the D is unclear. The V gene lost 7 bases and the J gene lost 0 bases, with 7 bases spanning the gap. CDR3 size: 12 residues. Germline V gives CDR1 SGHDT, CDR2 YYEEEE. The CDR3 DNA follows: TGTGCCAGCGGTCAGATGAACACTGAAGCTTTCTTT. This encodes CASGQMNTEAFF.

V and J are TRBV18 and TRBJ1-3, with D possibly matching TRBD1 (6 bases). The CDR3 is 16 residues long. V lost 3 bases and J 0 bases, leaving 12 bases between the germline ends. Germline V gives CDR1 KGHSH, CDR2 LQKENI. CDR3 sequence reads: CASSPQGTYSGNTIYF. DNA for the CDR3: TGTGCCAGCTCACCGCAGGGGACCTACTCTGGAAACACCATATATTTT.

This rearrangement joins TRBV5-6 to TRBJ2-7; either TRBD1 or TRBD2 may supply D (5 bases each). V was pared by 5 bases and J by 0 bases, with 15 bases between. CDR3 size: 15 residues. Germline values: CDR1 SGHDT, CDR2 YYEEEE. CDR3 residues: CASRPVTGGSYEQYV. Written as DNA, the CDR3 is TGTGCCAGCAGACCTGTGACTGGGGGCTCCTACGAGCAGTACGTC.

There are a few counts of this clone. The chain joins TRBV2 to TRBJ1-1; 7 nucleotides align to TRBD1. The J segment lost 4 bases and the V segment lost 6 bases, leaving 8 bases of the junction unmatched. The germline V gene encodes CDR1 SNHLY and CDR2 FYNNEI. The CDR3 covers 14 residues. As DNA, the CDR3 is TGTGCCAGCAGGTCCGGGACAGCAGTCACTGAAGCTTTCTTT. Its protein is CASRSGTAVTEAFF.

The rearrangement uses TRBV5-1 and TRBJ2-5; maybe TRBD1 (6 bases). CDR1 SGHRS and CDR2 YFSETQ come from the germline V gene. Trimming removed 4 bases at V and 2 bases at J, with 12 bases between. The CDR3 has 14 residues. CDR3 coding DNA: TGCGCCAGCAGCCCAGGGGAGCTACAAGAGACCCAGTACTTC. Translation gives CASSPGELQETQYF.

This chain joins TRBV28 and TRBJ2-2; TRBD1 might be the D (5 bases). The CDR3 spans 14 residues. The V gene lost 10 bases and the J gene lost 3 bases, with 15 bases spanning the gap. Germline loops: CDR1 MDHEN, CDR2 SYDVKM. The CDR3 DNA is TGTGCCACCCAGGGATCAGGCCACACCGGGGAGCTGTTTTTT. This gives the protein CATQGSGHTGELFF.